This T cell receptor beta chain was sequenced for a study of blood T cell repertoires in COVID-19. The CDR3 length is 16 residues. Germline loops: CDR1 MNHEY, CDR2 SVGEGT. Among Cohort 3 donors, those recovered had two negative PCRs, clearance, or symptom resolution. The table came from immunoSEQ multiplex PCR; TCRdb's copy has only in-frame clones and leaves some out. The sample has hundreds of thousands of clones, approximately 86% seen once. A single count supports this clone. The germline gene is not matched at one end of the junction; a read error may be the cause. What was sequenced was PBMCs or T cells enriched from blood (not recorded which). This chain joins TRBV6-2 or TRBV6-3 and TRBJ2-2; 8 bases fit TRBD1. The receptor's source is a woman between 45 and 65 years old who had recovered from COVID-19. CDR3: CASSPVQGANTGELFF. In nucleotides, the CDR3 is TGTGCTAGCAGCCCAGTTCAGGGGGCAAACACCGGGGAGCTGTTTTTT.